The clone carrying this T cell receptor beta chain was picked up many times. Its matching antigen is unknown. The sample originates from a study of blood T cells in healthy people across ages. Findings of the study overall: Calculation of diversity from one million T cells yielded estimates considered to be underestimates. Samples with more naive T cells showed higher observed beta diversity. The long-lived group displayed more naive CD4+ cells, plus higher diversity, than the aged donors did.

The authors ran a second PCR of about 6 to 11 cycles using a sample-barcoded 5' primer and a J-beta primer mix. CDR3-containing paired-end reads numbering at least 2.5 million came from each sample. TCRdb re-derived calls from the 5' RACE reads in MiXCR, one entry per CDR3 protein. In the table there are 870,000 or so distinct CDR3 sequences, around 28% of which are singletons. The receptor was derived from a woman at least 80 years old in good health. The sequenced sample was blood.

The CDR3 nucleotides read TGTGCCAGCAGTTCTTCCCCGGGGCATCAGCCCCAGCATTTT. Protein sequence: CASSSSPGHQPQHF. V gene TRBV12-3 or TRBV12-4 combines with J gene TRBJ1-5; D possibly corresponds to TRBD1 (5 bases). The CDR3 sequence is 14 residues long. Trimming stripped 4 bases from V and 5 bases from J, with 12 bases between.